The present T cell receptor beta chain was sequenced within a study of T-cell reconstitution after alpha-beta-depleted transplantation in children. Molecular barcoding with unique molecular identifiers was used for the TCRbeta library. TCRdb reprocessed the PCR reads with MiXCR, giving one entry per CDR3 protein. Of almost 500,000 distinct CDR3 sequences listed, 12% are singletons. Germline V gene lookup returns CDR1 KGHDR and CDR2 SFDVKD. V was trimmed by 3 bases and J by 6 bases, leaving 11 bases between them. This CDR3 has 14 amino acids. This clonotype was recorded a few times. The chain uses TRBV24-1 and TRBJ1-5; no clear D. The source of this sequence is a human donor who donated a stem cell graft to a child with combined immunodeficiency. Sample: PBMCs from the stem cell graft donor, taken from the stem cell graft. The DNA of the CDR3 is TGTGCCACCAGTGATGTTTCGGTGGGTCAGCCCCAGCATTTT. It yields the protein CATSDVSVGQPQHF.